Detailed here is one T cell receptor (beta chain). Between the trimmed V and J ends, which lost 2 bases and 1 base, there was a span of 8 bases. Germline values: CDR1 ENHRY, CDR2 SYGVKD. CDR3 length equals 14 residues. Profiled with immunoSEQ multiplex PCR; TCRdb holds only in-frame clones, not every one. The sample includes 200,000 to 250,000 clones, approximately 80% of them seen just once. Recruits, aged about 18 to 100 years, lived in 24 US areas. This record belongs to a study of blood T cell repertoires in COVID-19. This receptor was obtained from a man aged 55 to 70 who had recovered from COVID-19. The sample comprised PBMCs or T cells enriched from blood (not recorded which). The V and J genes are TRBV10-3 and TRBJ1-1; D unresolved. The CDR3 loop is CAISEQVGNTEAFF. In nucleotides, the CDR3 is TGTGCCATCAGTGAGCAGGTGGGGAACACTGAAGCTTTCTTT.